These T cell receptor beta chains were read from a single sample in a study of neurological immune-mediated disorders. TCRdb fed the 5' RACE reads into MiXCR, producing one record per CDR3 protein. In the table there are 15,000 to 20,000 distinct CDR3 sequences, 2.6% of which are singletons. Sequencing input: PBMCs. Source of these receptors: a woman aged 18-29 years with multiple sclerosis. CDR3s include the opening cysteine and the closing phenylalanine or tryptophan. The D gene is left open where the match is weak. Clone size is stated in some rows and not others, as once, few, many or a class when expanded.

CDR3 protein: CASSSLQGYNEQFF; CDR3 DNA: TGTGCCAGCAGCTCCTTACAGGGGTACAATGAGCAGTTCTTC; J gene: TRBJ2-1; D gene: TRBD1; V gene: TRBV7-3; clone size: many
CDR3 protein: CASSQGEQFF; CDR3 DNA: TGTGCCAGCAGCCAAGGAGAGCAGTTCTTC; J gene: TRBJ2-1; D gene: -; V gene: TRBV3-1; clone size: many
CDR3 protein: CASSPSGSGSDTQYF; CDR3 DNA: TGTGCCAGCAGCCCCAGCGGGAGCGGCTCAGATACGCAGTATTTT; J gene: TRBJ2-3; D gene: TRBD2; V gene: TRBV7-9; clone size: many
CDR3 protein: CASSLGAGSSYNEQFF; CDR3 DNA: TGTGCCAGCAGCTTAGGGGCGGGAAGCTCCTACAATGAGCAGTTCTTC; J gene: TRBJ2-1; D gene: -; V gene: TRBV7-9; clone size: many
CDR3 protein: CASSPRGENTEAFF; CDR3 DNA: TGTGCCAGCAGCCCCCGGGGGGAGAACACTGAAGCTTTCTTT; J gene: TRBJ1-1; D gene: -; V gene: TRBV11-2; clone size: many
CDR3 protein: CSARPDTNSPLHF; CDR3 DNA: TGCAGTGCTAGACCGGACACTAATTCACCCCTCCACTTT; J gene: TRBJ1-6; D gene: -; V gene: TRBV20-1; clone size: many
CDR3 protein: CSAIQTSGDYNEQFF; CDR3 DNA: TGCAGTGCTATCCAGACTAGCGGGGATTACAATGAGCAGTTCTTC; J gene: TRBJ2-1; D gene: TRBD2; V gene: TRBV20-1; clone size: many
CDR3 protein: CASSPTGIEQYF; CDR3 DNA: TGTGCCAGCAGCCCTACAGGGATCGAGCAGTACTTC; J gene: TRBJ2-7; D gene: -; V gene: TRBV3-1; clone size: medium-sized
CDR3 protein: CATSDLAAAGSYNEQFF; CDR3 DNA: TGTGCCACCAGTGATTTGGCGGCAGCAGGCTCCTACAATGAGCAGTTCTTC; J gene: TRBJ2-1; D gene: -; V gene: TRBV24-1; clone size: many
CDR3 protein: CSARDTNTEAFF; CDR3 DNA: TGCAGTGCTAGAGATACGAACACTGAAGCTTTCTTT; J gene: TRBJ1-1; D gene: -; V gene: TRBV20-1; clone size: few
CDR3 protein: CASRPSSGPGDTQYF; CDR3 DNA: TGCGCCAGCAGACCGTCTAGCGGGCCGGGAGATACGCAGTATTTT; J gene: TRBJ2-3; D gene: TRBD2; V gene: TRBV4-3; clone size: few
CDR3 protein: CASSSGTPMGSRTQYF; CDR3 DNA: TGTGCCAGCAGCTCCGGGACTCCCATGGGTTCGAGGACGCAGTATTTT; J gene: TRBJ2-3; D gene: -; V gene: TRBV7-8; clone size: few
CDR3 protein: CASSQVRLAGNEQFF; CDR3 DNA: TGTGCCAGCAGCCAAGTTCGACTAGCGGGCAATGAGCAGTTCTTC; J gene: TRBJ2-1; D gene: TRBD2; V gene: TRBV4-2; clone size: many
CDR3 protein: CASGLGGETDTQYF; CDR3 DNA: TGTGCCAGCGGGTTAGGGGGCGAAACAGATACGCAGTATTTT; J gene: TRBJ2-3; D gene: TRBD1; V gene: TRBV12-3/TRBV12-4; clone size: many
CDR3 protein: CSRILSGSDTQYF; CDR3 DNA: TGCAGCCGGATACTGTCTGGGTCAGATACGCAGTATTTT; J gene: TRBJ2-3; D gene: -; V gene: TRBV20-1; clone size: many
CDR3 protein: CASSLRSSGGGELFF; CDR3 DNA: TGTGCCAGCAGCCTCCGCTCCAGCGGCGGCGGGGAGCTGTTTTTT; J gene: TRBJ2-2; D gene: -; V gene: TRBV3-1; clone size: medium-sized
CDR3 protein: CASSLGIYNEQFF; CDR3 DNA: TGTGCCAGCAGCTTAGGGATCTACAATGAGCAGTTCTTC; J gene: TRBJ2-1; D gene: -; V gene: TRBV7-6; clone size: many
CDR3 protein: CSASSGTYNEQFF; CDR3 DNA: TGCAGTGCTAGTAGCGGGACCTACAATGAGCAGTTCTTC; J gene: TRBJ2-1; D gene: TRBD2; V gene: TRBV20-1; clone size: many
CDR3 protein: CASGQGFSEQYF; CDR3 DNA: TGCGCCAGCGGACAGGGTTTCTCCGAGCAGTACTTC; J gene: TRBJ2-7; D gene: TRBD1; V gene: TRBV5-1; clone size: many
CDR3 protein: CASSAQGDTGELFF; CDR3 DNA: TGTGCCAGCAGCGCACAGGGGGACACCGGGGAGCTGTTTTTT; J gene: TRBJ2-2; D gene: TRBD1; V gene: TRBV6-4; clone size: -
CDR3 protein: CSAVQEYEQFF; CDR3 DNA: TGCAGTGCGGTACAGGAATATGAGCAGTTCTTC; J gene: TRBJ2-1; D gene: -; V gene: TRBV20-1; clone size: many
CDR3 protein: CASSFGGLTGSDTGELFF; CDR3 DNA: TGTGCCAGCAGCTTTGGGGGTCTGACAGGCTCTGACACCGGGGAGCTGTTTTTT; J gene: TRBJ2-2; D gene: -; V gene: TRBV11-2; clone size: many
CDR3 protein: CASKLYNEQFF; CDR3 DNA: TGCGCCAGCAAACTGTACAATGAGCAGTTCTTC; J gene: TRBJ2-1; D gene: -; V gene: TRBV5-1; clone size: many
CDR3 protein: CASSFANTEAFF; CDR3 DNA: TGTGCCAGCAGTTTTGCGAACACTGAAGCTTTCTTT; J gene: TRBJ1-1; D gene: -; V gene: TRBV12-3/TRBV12-4; clone size: many
CDR3 protein: CSVGEGYEQYF; CDR3 DNA: TGCAGCGTTGGGGAGGGCTACGAGCAGTACTTC; J gene: TRBJ2-7; D gene: TRBD2; V gene: TRBV29-1; clone size: many
CDR3 protein: CSASPNSFGRSGETQYF; CDR3 DNA: TGCAGTGCTTCCCCTAATAGCTTCGGCCGATCGGGAGAGACCCAGTACTTC; J gene: TRBJ2-5; D gene: -; V gene: TRBV20-1; clone size: many
CDR3 protein: CSVSQGYAEAFF; CDR3 DNA: TGCAGCGTCTCCCAAGGGTACGCTGAAGCTTTCTTT; J gene: TRBJ1-1; D gene: -; V gene: TRBV29-1; clone size: many
CDR3 protein: CASSRANNEQFF; CDR3 DNA: TGTGCCAGCAGCCGGGCCAACAATGAGCAGTTCTTC; J gene: TRBJ2-1; D gene: -; V gene: TRBV7-8; clone size: many
CDR3 protein: CASSLSGIENYGYTF; CDR3 DNA: TGTGCCAGCAGCTTATCCGGGATTGAAAACTATGGCTACACCTTC; J gene: TRBJ1-2; D gene: -; V gene: TRBV7-9; clone size: many
CDR3 protein: CASKTVFQETQYF; CDR3 DNA: TGTGCCAGCAAGACAGTATTCCAAGAGACCCAGTACTTC; J gene: TRBJ2-5; D gene: -; V gene: TRBV28; clone size: many
CDR3 protein: CASSKRDTCKPQHF; CDR3 DNA: TGTGCCAGCAGCAAACGGGACACCTGTAAGCCCCAGCATTTT; J gene: TRBJ1-5; D gene: -; V gene: TRBV21-1; clone size: medium-sized
CDR3 protein: CASSLDRHTEAFF; CDR3 DNA: TGTGCCAGCAGCCTCGACAGACACACTGAAGCTTTCTTT; J gene: TRBJ1-1; D gene: -; V gene: TRBV7-3; clone size: many
CDR3 protein: CASSQEVTSGGNEQFF; CDR3 DNA: TGCGCCAGCAGCCAAGAAGTTACTAGCGGGGGAAATGAGCAGTTCTTC; J gene: TRBJ2-1; D gene: TRBD2; V gene: TRBV4-1; clone size: -
CDR3 protein: CASSLDPSLDPNEQFF; CDR3 DNA: TGTGCCAGCAGCTTAGACCCTTCGCTAGATCCAAATGAGCAGTTCTTC; J gene: TRBJ2-1; D gene: -; V gene: TRBV11-2; clone size: many
CDR3 protein: CASSLDGTGQYEKLFF; CDR3 DNA: TGCGCCAGCAGCTTGGATGGGACAGGGCAATATGAAAAACTGTTTTTT; J gene: TRBJ1-4; D gene: TRBD1; V gene: TRBV5-1; clone size: many
CDR3 protein: CASSLTRTSGGAPDTGELFF; CDR3 DNA: TGTGCCAGCAGCTTAACAAGGACTAGCGGGGGGGCCCCGGACACCGGGGAGCTGTTTTTT; J gene: TRBJ2-2; D gene: TRBD2; V gene: TRBV7-6; clone size: many
CDR3 protein: CASSRDRGRGGELFF; CDR3 DNA: TGTGCCAGCAGCCGGGACAGGGGTAGGGGCGGGGAGCTGTTTTTT; J gene: TRBJ2-2; D gene: TRBD1; V gene: TRBV4-2; clone size: many
CDR3 protein: CASGRKGAYSGANVLTF; CDR3 DNA: TGTGCCAGCGGTCGGAAGGGGGCCTACTCTGGGGCCAACGTCCTGACTTTC; J gene: TRBJ2-6; D gene: TRBD1; V gene: TRBV6-5; clone size: many
CDR3 protein: CASSPLGTVNEKLFF; CDR3 DNA: TGTGCCAGCAGCCCCCTCGGGACAGTTAATGAAAAACTGTTTTTT; J gene: TRBJ1-4; D gene: TRBD1; V gene: TRBV7-9; clone size: many
CDR3 protein: CASSRYEQYF; CDR3 DNA: TGTGCCAGCAGTAGGTACGAGCAGTACTTC; J gene: TRBJ2-7; D gene: -; V gene: TRBV28; clone size: medium-sized
CDR3 protein: CASSFAGRETQYF; CDR3 DNA: TGTGCCAGCAGCTTCGCAGGGAGAGAGACCCAGTACTTC; J gene: TRBJ2-5; D gene: -; V gene: TRBV11-3; clone size: many
CDR3 protein: CATRQAGTSYEQYF; CDR3 DNA: TGTGCCACCCGACAGGCGGGAACCTCCTACGAGCAGTACTTC; J gene: TRBJ2-7; D gene: -; V gene: TRBV10-3; clone size: many
CDR3 protein: CASSSGQGSTDTQYF; CDR3 DNA: TGTGCCAGCAGCTCCGGACAGGGGAGCACAGATACGCAGTATTTT; J gene: TRBJ2-3; D gene: TRBD1; V gene: TRBV7-9; clone size: many
CDR3 protein: CASSRGGSAYEQYF; CDR3 DNA: TGTGCCAGCAGTCGAGGGGGGAGCGCCTACGAGCAGTACTTC; J gene: TRBJ2-7; D gene: -; V gene: TRBV12-3/TRBV12-4; clone size: many
CDR3 protein: CATSRDHRVGDTQYF; CDR3 DNA: TGTGCCACCAGCAGAGATCACAGGGTTGGGGATACGCAGTATTTT; J gene: TRBJ2-3; D gene: -; V gene: TRBV15; clone size: many
CDR3 protein: CASSLRLAYNEQFF; CDR3 DNA: TGTGCCAGCAGCTTGAGGCTAGCATACAATGAGCAGTTCTTC; J gene: TRBJ2-1; D gene: -; V gene: TRBV5-5; clone size: many
CDR3 protein: CASSSGQGPEKLFF; CDR3 DNA: TGTGCCAGCAGCTCTGGACAGGGTCCTGAAAAACTGTTTTTT; J gene: TRBJ1-4; D gene: TRBD1; V gene: TRBV2; clone size: many
CDR3 protein: CATSDQDRSLNNEQFF; CDR3 DNA: TGTGCCACCAGTGATCAGGACCGATCTTTGAACAATGAGCAGTTCTTC; J gene: TRBJ2-1; D gene: -; V gene: TRBV24-1; clone size: many
CDR3 protein: CASSGYGGAQETQYF; CDR3 DNA: TGTGCCAGCAGCGGATACGGGGGGGCCCAAGAGACCCAGTACTTC; J gene: TRBJ2-5; D gene: TRBD2; V gene: TRBV11-2; clone size: -
CDR3 protein: CSAIRGVTGELFF; CDR3 DNA: TGCAGTGCTATTCGGGGCGTCACCGGGGAGCTGTTTTTT; J gene: TRBJ2-2; D gene: -; V gene: TRBV20-1; clone size: many
CDR3 protein: CASSLGQALNTEAFF; CDR3 DNA: TGTGCCAGCAGCTTAGGACAGGCGCTGAACACTGAAGCTTTCTTT; J gene: TRBJ1-1; D gene: TRBD1; V gene: TRBV5-6; clone size: many
CDR3 protein: CSARDQSEAFF; CDR3 DNA: TGCAGTGCTAGAGATCAGTCTGAAGCTTTCTTT; J gene: TRBJ1-1; D gene: -; V gene: TRBV20-1; clone size: many